These 20 T cell receptor beta chains were all obtained from the same sample, sequenced in a study of T cells in Graves' hyperthyroidism and ophthalmopathy. RNA transcripts were the template for amplifying TCR beta CDR3 regions. A first-round RT-PCR of the TCR CDR3 used the HTBI primer set. TCRdb ran MiXCR on the multiplex PCR reads and lists one entry per CDR3 protein. This table has about 420,000 distinct CDR3 sequences, 15% to 18% appearing once. Sequenced material: blood. The receptors originated from a woman under 30 with Graves' hyperthyroidism.

The chain joins TRBV12-3 or TRBV12-4 to TRBJ2-1, with D maybe TRBD1 (6 bases). The CDR3 runs to 14 residues. V lost 3 bases to trimming and J lost 7 bases, with 13 bases between them. The CDR3 protein is CASSFKRGLNEQFF. CDR3 nucleotides: TGTGCCAGCAGTTTTAAGAGGGGGTTGAATGAGCAGTTCTTC.

This clonotype showed up many times. The chain combines TRBV9 with TRBJ2-1; D possibly corresponds to TRBD2 (7 bases). The V and J ends lost 3 bases and 10 bases respectively, with 11 bases between them. Germline V gene data show CDR1 as SGDLS and CDR2 as YYNGEE. The CDR3 has 12 amino acids. Here the CDR3 reads CASSEGGREQFF. Here the CDR3 DNA reads TGTGCCAGCAGCGAGGGGGGGCGGGAGCAGTTCTTC.

V gene TRBV11-1 combines with J gene TRBJ1-1; 7 nucleotides line up with TRBD1. The CDR3 is 15 residues long. Germline assignment: CDR1 SGHAT and CDR2 FQDESV (reference sequence). Germline trimming cut 5 bases from V and 3 bases from J; bases unmatched to any gene: 9. For the CDR3, the DNA is TGTGCCAGCAGCCCGCGACAGGGTAGGTACACTGAAGCTTTCTTT. Translating it yields CASSPRQGRYTEAFF.

This clonotype was seen ten or more times. This rearrangement joins TRBV2 to TRBJ1-4, with unresolved D. V lost 7 bases, J lost 8 bases, and 11 bases lay in between. From germline, CDR1 is SNHLY and CDR2 FYNNEI. The CDR3 sequence is 12 residues long. CDR3 nucleotides: TGTGCCAGCAAGGTGCTGGGGGAAAAACTGTTTTTT. Translation gives CASKVLGEKLFF. Full variable domain (rest looked up from reference TRBV2 and TRBJ1-4): EPEVTQTPSHQVTQMGQEVILRCVPISNHLYFYWYRQILGQKVEFLVSFYNNEISEKSEIFDDQFSVERPDGSNFTLKIRSTKLEDSAMYFCASKVLGEKLFFGSGTQLSVL.

The chain combines TRBV6-1 with TRBJ1-2; possibly TRBD1 for D (6 bases). The CDR3 spans 14 residues. Germline V gene lookup returns CDR1 MNHNS and CDR2 SASEGT. V shed 5 bases and J shed 7 bases, with 17 bases lying between them. As DNA, the CDR3 is TGTGCCAGCAGTAGGAGCCCACAGGGTAGTGGCTACACCTTC. It encodes CASSRSPQGSGYTF.

J is TRBJ1-4 and V is TRBV7-9; the D gene is possibly TRBD1 (6 bases). From germline, CDR1 is SEHNR and CDR2 FQNEAQ (reference sequence). Trimming took off 0 bases at V and 4 bases at J, with 15 bases between the two ends. The CDR3 consists of 17 residues. The CDR3 loop reads CASSLAPRQEINEKLFF. The CDR3 region has the DNA TGTGCCAGCAGCTTAGCTCCCAGACAGGAAATTAATGAAAAACTGTTTTTT.

This clonotype was seen a few times. This sequence joins TRBV29-1 and TRBJ1-2; D unresolved. V shed 2 bases and J shed 2 bases, with 6 bases lying between them. Germline V gene data show CDR1 as SQVTM and CDR2 as ANQGSEA. The CDR3 spans 12 residues. The CDR3 sequence: CSVERVNYGYTF. The CDR3 region has the DNA TGCAGCGTTGAACGAGTAAACTATGGCTACACCTTC.

CDR3 loop: CATSKAMELFF. CDR3 DNA: TGTGCCACCAGCAAGGCGATGGAGCTGTTTTTT. V usage is TRBV15 and J usage is TRBJ2-2; D remains ambiguous. The CDR3 runs to 11 residues. The germline V gene encodes CDR1 LNHNV and CDR2 YYDKDF (reference sequence). The V and J ends lost 4 bases and 10 bases respectively, with 7 bases between them.

This clonotype was counted many times. The genes are TRBV28 and TRBJ1-4; D possibly corresponds to TRBD1 (6 bases). The CDR3 loop spans 16 amino acids. V shed 2 bases and J shed 3 bases, with 13 bases lying between them. CDR1 MDHEN and CDR2 SYDVKM come from the germline V gene. DNA of the CDR3: TGTGCCAGCAGTTTAAGCGTCGGACAGCCTAATGAAAAACTGTTTTTT. This translates into CASSLSVGQPNEKLFF.

This clonotype was observed many times. The rearrangement joins TRBV27 to TRBJ2-3, with TRBD2 matching over 9 bases. This CDR3 is 17 amino acids long. Germline lookup yields CDR1 MNHEY and CDR2 SMNVEV (reference sequence). Trimming took 0 bases from V and 0 from J; bases not matched to a gene: 4. CDR3 sequence: CASSLSAGGPSTDTQYF. The CDR3 coding sequence is TGTGCCAGCAGTTTATCAGCGGGAGGCCCAAGCACAGATACGCAGTATTTT.

This rearrangement joins TRBV24-1 to TRBJ2-3; D might be TRBD2 (6 bases). With 3 bases removed from V and 3 bases from J, the gap between germline ends came to 12 bases. Germline assignment: CDR1 KGHDR and CDR2 SFDVKD. The CDR3 sequence is 15 residues long. CDR3 coding DNA: TGTGCCACCAGTGATGGGGGGATCGGTACAGATACGCAGTATTTT. Protein product: CATSDGGIGTDTQYF.

In its sample, this clonotype was seen a few times. Given a much more abundant clone one base away, this may be a read error. The chain carries TRBV12-3 or TRBV12-4 and TRBJ2-7; 11 bases match TRBD2. The CDR3 loop spans 14 amino acids. After removal of 6 bases from V and 3 bases from J, the junction contained 4 bases not matched to a gene. CDR3 DNA sequence: TGTGCCAGCAGGGCCGGGACTAGCGGCTACGAGCAGTACTTC. This encodes CASRAGTSGYEQYF.

The chain joins TRBV4-1 to TRBJ2-3; 10 bases match TRBD2. Trimming removed 4 bases from V and 1 base from J; junction bases left unmatched: 5. The CDR3 contains 16 residues. The V gene's germline CDR1 is MGHRA and CDR2 YSYEKL. CDR3 DNA sequence: TGCGCCAGCAGCCGGGGAGCGGGAGGGGGCACAGATACGCAGTATTTT. Amino acids: CASSRGAGGGTDTQYF.

This clonotype turned up a few times. The V gene is TRBV9, the J gene TRBJ2-7; 10 bases align to TRBD1. CDR3 length: 14 amino acids. V trimming: 4 bases; J trimming: 5 bases; junction bases outside the gene matches: 6. Germline loops: CDR1 SGDLS, CDR2 YYNGEE. CDR3 sequence: CASSPGQGRNEQYF. CDR3 coding DNA: TGTGCCAGCAGCCCGGGACAGGGGAGAAACGAGCAGTACTTC. The variable domain in full, completed from reference TRBV9 and TRBJ2-7, reads DSGVTQTPKHLITATGQRVTLRCSPRSGDLSVYWYQQSLDQGLQFLIQYYNGEERAKGNILERFSAQQFPDLHSELNLSSLELGDSALYFCASSPGQGRNEQYFGPGTRLTVT.

This clonotype occurred many times. J is TRBJ1-2 and V is TRBV11-2, with unresolved D. Deletions cut 5 bases from V and 8 bases from J, with 18 bases between. The V gene's germline CDR1 is SGHAT and CDR2 FQNNGV. The CDR3 extends over 14 amino acids. CDR3 region: CASSQLSPSIGYTF. The CDR3 nucleotides are TGTGCCAGCAGCCAGCTGAGTCCCTCGATCGGCTACACCTTC.

In its sample, this clonotype was seen many times. This chain joins TRBV20-1 and TRBJ2-5; TRBD2 matches 8 bases. This CDR3 region has 15 residues. V dropped 6 bases and J dropped 4; count of bases not matched to a gene: 13. Germline V gene data show CDR1 as DFQATT and CDR2 as SNEGSKA (reference sequence). CDR3 DNA: TGCAGTGCCACCCTGTTAGCGGGGTCGGGAGAGACCCAGTACTTC. It specifies CSATLLAGSGETQYF.

There are many counts of this clonotype. The CDR3 bases are TGTGCCAGCAGCCGGACAGGGTCTAACTATGGCTACACCTTC. It is translated as CASSRTGSNYGYTF. The V call is TRBV12-3 or TRBV12-4, the J call TRBJ1-2; 8 nucleotides line up with TRBD1. V shed 6 bases, J shed 0 bases, and the junction held 3 bases outside the gene matches. The CDR3 totals 14 residues.

This clonotype occurred a few times. V is TRBV5-1 and J is TRBJ1-4, with D possibly matching TRBD1 (5 bases). This CDR3 has 14 residues. From germline, CDR1 is SGHRS and CDR2 YFSETQ. V gave up 4 bases and J gave up 1 base, with 8 bases separating them. CDR3 in DNA: TGCGCCAGCAGCCCTGGGGGAACTAATGAAAAACTGTTTTTT. It yields the protein CASSPGGTNEKLFF.

This clonotype was observed at least ten times. V is TRBV6-1 and J is TRBJ2-5; no firm D call. Germline V gives CDR1 MNHNS, CDR2 SASEGT. Between the trimmed V and J ends, which lost 4 bases and 7 bases, there was a span of 7 bases. This CDR3 region has 11 residues. As DNA, the CDR3 is TGTGCCAGCAGTGGTTGGGTGACCCAGTACTTC. Amino acids: CASSGWVTQYF.

V gene TRBV10-3 combines with J gene TRBJ2-1; 8 bases line up with TRBD2. Germline V gene data show CDR1 as ENHRY and CDR2 as SYGVKD. This CDR3 has 13 residues. V shed 8 bases, J shed 1 base, and the junction held 1 base outside the gene matches. The CDR3 here is CAIGGGSYNEQFF. The CDR3 DNA reads TGTGCCATCGGCGGGGGGTCCTACAATGAGCAGTTCTTC.